This T cell receptor (beta chain) was documented in a study of blood T cell repertoires in COVID-19. Study-level background: PBMCs, B-cell-depleted T cells, or T cells were the source of the cDNA or gDNA that made up the material.

In the authors' workflow: Quantification of nucleated cells was approximated via reference gene primer amplification. Using immunoSEQ multiplex PCR, the repertoire was profiled, and TCRdb retains in-frame clones only, with some absent. V and J calls plus clone size are reproduced from that table; the DNA served to infer D and trimming. This table holds around 400,000 clones, nearly 90% found once. CDR3 length equals 15 residues. Trimming took 1 base from V and 1 from J, leaving 10 bases between them. Looked up from germline, CDR1 is SGHNT and CDR2 is YENEEA. Clinical histories supplied by participants themselves formed the basis of cohort assignment. Exposed enrollees had met someone with a PCR-confirmed or clinician-diagnosed COVID-19 case at some point within the 2 weeks before study entry.

This sequence was found in a woman aged 18-30 years who had been exposed to COVID-19. The rearrangement links TRBV11-3 to TRBJ1-2, with D unresolved. The sample consisted of PBMCs or T cells enriched from blood (not recorded which). The CDR3 nucleotides read TGTGCCAGCAGCTTAGGCAGAACGTTTAACTATGGCTACACCTTC. It codes for CASSLGRTFNYGYTF. The full variable domain, in which reference TRBV11-3 and TRBJ1-2 provide the parts outside the CDR3, is EAGVVQSPRYKIIEKKQPVAFWCNPISGHNTLYWYLQNLGQGPELLIRYENEEAVDDSQLPKDRFSAERLKGVDSTLKIQPAELGDSAVYLCASSLGRTFNYGYTFGSGTRLTVV.